The T cell receptor beta chain under discussion was sequenced for a study of CD8+ T cells in alopecia areata. Of note for this clone: Its antigen is unidentified. The gene names here belong to mouse. Sequencing ends 4 residues short of the CDR3 end; the germline J gene provides the rest.

Study-level findings and limits: Affected scalp, especially in alopecia totalis/universalis, had a higher clonality than normal scalp did. Normal skin's resident alphabeta T cells are sequenced alongside lesional scalp T cells.

The CDR3 length is 16 residues. V lost 0 bases and J lost 4; bases outside the gene matches: 4. The germline gives CDR1 LGHNA, CDR2 YNLKQL (reference sequence). RNA, once extracted, was reverse transcribed into cDNA for use as the sequencing template. Measured with immunoSEQ multiplex PCR; TCRdb has only the in-frame clones, and not every one. The table lists roughly 120,000 clones, no singletons, with about 19% in the top ten. The sequence came from a C3H/HeJ mouse with alopecia areata. Mouse MHC haplotype: H2-k. The material sequenced was lesional skin. The rearrangement uses TRBV5 and TRBJ2-3, with 10 bases aligning to TRBD2. CDR3 loop: CASSQDWGGATETLYF. The covered CDR3 bases are TGTGCCAGCAGCCAAGACTGGGGGGGCGCCACAGAA.